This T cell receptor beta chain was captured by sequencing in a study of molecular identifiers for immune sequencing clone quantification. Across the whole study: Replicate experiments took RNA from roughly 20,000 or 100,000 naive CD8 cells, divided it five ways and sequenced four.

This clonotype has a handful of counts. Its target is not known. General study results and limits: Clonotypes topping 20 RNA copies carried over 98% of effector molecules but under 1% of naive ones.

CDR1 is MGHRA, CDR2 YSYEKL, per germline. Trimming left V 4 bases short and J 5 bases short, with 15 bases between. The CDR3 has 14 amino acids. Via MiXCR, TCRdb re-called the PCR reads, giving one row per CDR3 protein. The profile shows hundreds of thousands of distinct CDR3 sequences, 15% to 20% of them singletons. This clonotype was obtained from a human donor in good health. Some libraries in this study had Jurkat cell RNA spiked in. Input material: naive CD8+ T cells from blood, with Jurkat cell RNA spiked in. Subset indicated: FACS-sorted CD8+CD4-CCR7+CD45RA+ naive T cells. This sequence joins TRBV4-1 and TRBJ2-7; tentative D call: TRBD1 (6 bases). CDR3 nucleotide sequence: TGCGCCAGCAGCCGCCCAGGGGACCGAAACGAGCAGTACTTC. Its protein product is CASSRPGDRNEQYF.